This is a list of T cell receptor beta chains from one sample in a study of T cell responses to AZD1222 COVID-19 vaccine. Data came from immunoSEQ multiplex PCR; TCRdb stores just in-frame clones and leaves some out. The table lists some 110,000 clones, 80% to 90% of them singletons. The sequencing used peripheral blood, collected on day 0 of AZD1222 vaccination. These receptors were obtained from an adult in good health. Both conserved end residues are part of each CDR3. The D gene is left open where the match is weak. Clone size appears in some rows only: once, few, many, or a class for an expanded clone.

d_call: -; v_call: TRBV5-1; clone_size: -; j_call: TRBJ2-3; cdr3_aa: CASSLGDRDSDTQYF; cdr3_nt: TGCGCCAGCAGCTTGGGCGACAGGGACTCAGATACGCAGTATTTT
d_call: TRBD2; v_call: TRBV28; clone_size: once; j_call: TRBJ2-2; cdr3_aa: CASSFTRGSGKNTGELFF; cdr3_nt: TGTGCCAGCAGTTTCACCCGGGGGAGCGGGAAGAACACCGGGGAGCTGTTTTTT
d_call: -; v_call: TRBV6-5; clone_size: -; j_call: TRBJ2-3; cdr3_aa: CASYGQGTDTQYF; cdr3_nt: TGTGCCAGCTATGGGCAGGGCACAGATACGCAGTATTTT
d_call: -; v_call: TRBV14; clone_size: -; j_call: TRBJ2-1; cdr3_aa: CASSRQTDEQFF; cdr3_nt: TGTGCCAGCAGCCGGCAGACCGATGAGCAGTTCTTC
d_call: TRBD1; v_call: TRBV6-5; clone_size: -; j_call: TRBJ2-7; cdr3_aa: CASRAGTGPYEQYF; cdr3_nt: TGTGCCAGCAGAGCCGGGACAGGGCCCTACGAGCAGTACTTC
d_call: -; v_call: TRBV9; clone_size: -; j_call: TRBJ2-1; cdr3_aa: CASSVVDGNEQFF; cdr3_nt: TGTGCCAGCAGCGTAGTGGATGGGAATGAGCAGTTCTTC
d_call: -; v_call: TRBV7-2; clone_size: -; j_call: TRBJ1-5; cdr3_aa: CASSLDSRYNQPQHF; cdr3_nt: TGTGCCAGCAGCTTGGACAGCCGATACAATCAGCCCCAGCATTTT
d_call: TRBD1; v_call: TRBV10-3; clone_size: -; j_call: TRBJ1-1; cdr3_aa: CAISAGTGNTEAFF; cdr3_nt: TGTGCCATCAGTGCCGGGACAGGGAACACTGAAGCTTTCTTT
d_call: -; v_call: TRBV3-1/TRBV3-2; clone_size: -; j_call: TRBJ2-1; cdr3_aa: CASSQTGRNEQFF; cdr3_nt: TGTGCCAGCAGCCAAACTGGTCGGAATGAGCAGTTCTTC
d_call: TRBD1; v_call: TRBV2; clone_size: -; j_call: TRBJ2-7; cdr3_aa: CASSAGTGRHEQYF; cdr3_nt: TGTGCCAGCAGTGCCGGGACAGGGAGGCACGAGCAGTACTTC
d_call: -; v_call: TRBV6-2/TRBV6-3; clone_size: -; j_call: TRBJ2-7; cdr3_aa: CASSSQKLYDYEQYF; cdr3_nt: TGTGCCAGCAGCTCCCAGAAACTTTATGACTACGAGCAGTACTTC
d_call: -; v_call: TRBV6-5; clone_size: -; j_call: TRBJ1-5; cdr3_aa: CASSYSSRRGNQPQHF; cdr3_nt: TGTGCCAGCAGTTACTCGTCACGACGCGGCAATCAGCCCCAGCATTTT
d_call: -; v_call: TRBV2; clone_size: -; j_call: TRBJ2-7; cdr3_aa: CASSEKGYEQYF; cdr3_nt: TGTGCCAGCAGTGAAAAAGGCTACGAGCAGTACTTC
d_call: TRBD1; v_call: TRBV11-3; clone_size: -; j_call: TRBJ2-1; cdr3_aa: CASSSRTGDLVNEQFF; cdr3_nt: TGTGCCAGCAGCTCCCGGACAGGGGATCTGGTCAATGAGCAGTTCTTC
d_call: -; v_call: TRBV5-1; clone_size: -; j_call: TRBJ2-1; cdr3_aa: CASTVTWSSYNEQFF; cdr3_nt: TGCGCCAGCACGGTTACATGGAGCTCCTACAATGAGCAGTTCTTC
d_call: -; v_call: TRBV11-2; clone_size: -; j_call: TRBJ1-4; cdr3_aa: CASSRAPQDNEKLFF; cdr3_nt: TGTGCCAGCAGCCGAGCCCCGCAGGATAATGAAAAACTGTTTTTT